Listed below are T cell receptor beta chains from one sample, sequenced in a study of blood T cells in healthy people across ages. TCRdb reprocessed the 5' RACE reads with MiXCR, giving one entry per CDR3 protein. This sample has nearly 1 million distinct CDR3 sequences; 45% to 60% occur once, and the top ten carry 20% to 25%. The source material was blood. These receptors were collected from a woman aged 60-75 years in good health. Both conserved end residues are part of each CDR3. Each record gives: CDR3 protein, CDR3 DNA, J gene, clone size, D gene, V gene. A D gene is named only where the DNA matches it firmly. A row's size may be missing; if present it is once, few, many or a size class.

cdr3_aa: CASSYGREQTSYEQYF
cdr3_nt: TGTGCCAGCAGTTACGGGCGGGAGCAGACCTCCTACGAGCAGTACTTC
j_call: TRBJ2-7
clone_size: few
d_call: TRBD2
v_call: TRBV6-6

cdr3_aa: CASSLDSGTNTQYF
cdr3_nt: TGTGCCAGCAGCTTAGATAGCGGGACGAATACGCAGTATTTT
j_call: TRBJ2-3
clone_size: few
d_call: TRBD2
v_call: TRBV7-2

cdr3_aa: CASSYSDSGNQPQHF
cdr3_nt: TGTGCCAGCAGTTACTCAGATAGTGGCAATCAGCCCCAGCATTTT
j_call: TRBJ1-5
clone_size: -
d_call: -
v_call: TRBV6-5

cdr3_aa: CASRNTGNYGYTF
cdr3_nt: TGTGCCAGCAGGAACACAGGGAACTATGGCTACACCTTC
j_call: TRBJ1-2
clone_size: -
d_call: -
v_call: TRBV7-2

cdr3_aa: CASRIRLQEAQYF
cdr3_nt: TGTGCCAGCAGAATAAGGCTTCAAGAGGCCCAGTACTTC
j_call: TRBJ2-5
clone_size: -
d_call: -
v_call: TRBV12-3/TRBV12-4

cdr3_aa: CASSSEGREWSYEQYF
cdr3_nt: TGTGCCAGCAGCTCCGAGGGGCGGGAGTGGTCCTACGAGCAGTACTTC
j_call: TRBJ2-7
clone_size: -
d_call: TRBD2
v_call: TRBV7-9

cdr3_aa: CSARDPRQYGYTF
cdr3_nt: TGCAGTGCTAGAGATCCCCGACAGTATGGCTACACCTTC
j_call: TRBJ1-2
clone_size: -
d_call: -
v_call: TRBV20-1

cdr3_aa: CASKFDSANTDTQYF
cdr3_nt: TGTGCCAGCAAATTCGACAGTGCAAACACAGATACGCAGTATTTT
j_call: TRBJ2-3
clone_size: -
d_call: -
v_call: TRBV2

cdr3_aa: CASSPVQASYEQYF
cdr3_nt: TGCGCCAGCAGCCCAGTACAGGCTTCCTACGAGCAGTACTTC
j_call: TRBJ2-7
clone_size: -
d_call: -
v_call: TRBV4-3

cdr3_aa: CASSPTLLGSPYEQYF
cdr3_nt: TGTGCCAGCAGTCCGACTTTATTGGGCTCTCCCTACGAGCAGTACTTC
j_call: TRBJ2-7
clone_size: -
d_call: -
v_call: TRBV28

cdr3_aa: CASSESGSQETQYF
cdr3_nt: TGCGCCAGCAGTGAGTCGGGAAGCCAAGAGACCCAGTACTTC
j_call: TRBJ2-5
clone_size: -
d_call: -
v_call: TRBV10-1

cdr3_aa: CASSEVGTNEKLFF
cdr3_nt: TGTGCCAGCAGCGAGGTGGGGACAAATGAAAAACTGTTTTTT
j_call: TRBJ1-4
clone_size: -
d_call: -
v_call: TRBV7-2

cdr3_aa: CASKANIYGYTF
cdr3_nt: TGTGCCAGCAAGGCTAATATTTATGGCTACACCTTC
j_call: TRBJ1-2
clone_size: -
d_call: -
v_call: TRBV28

cdr3_aa: CASSVGTSDSDTQYF
cdr3_nt: TGTGCCAGCAGCGTAGGGACTAGCGATTCCGATACGCAGTATTTT
j_call: TRBJ2-3
clone_size: -
d_call: TRBD2
v_call: TRBV9

cdr3_aa: CASGLGTTETQYF
cdr3_nt: TGTGCTAGTGGTTTGGGAACAACGGAGACCCAGTACTTC
j_call: TRBJ2-5
clone_size: -
d_call: -
v_call: TRBV12-5

cdr3_aa: CSASLAGTYEQFF
cdr3_nt: TGCAGTGCTAGTCTAGCGGGAACTTATGAGCAGTTCTTC
j_call: TRBJ2-1
clone_size: -
d_call: TRBD2
v_call: TRBV20-1

cdr3_aa: CASSPLLKGTQYF
cdr3_nt: TGTGCCAGCAGCCCGCTTCTAAAGGGCACGCAGTATTTT
j_call: TRBJ2-3
clone_size: -
d_call: -
v_call: TRBV3-1

cdr3_aa: CASSLYPGQSMNTEAFF
cdr3_nt: TGTGCCAGCAGTTTATACCCGGGACAGTCCATGAACACTGAAGCTTTCTTT
j_call: TRBJ1-1
clone_size: -
d_call: TRBD1
v_call: TRBV28

cdr3_aa: CAISERASGRYEQYF
cdr3_nt: TGTGCCATCAGTGAAAGGGCTAGCGGGAGGTACGAGCAGTACTTC
j_call: TRBJ2-7
clone_size: few
d_call: TRBD2
v_call: TRBV10-3

cdr3_aa: CSVTISGRAAYNEQFF
cdr3_nt: TGCAGTGTTACAATCAGCGGGAGGGCTGCTTACAATGAGCAGTTCTTC
j_call: TRBJ2-1
clone_size: -
d_call: TRBD2
v_call: TRBV20-1

cdr3_aa: CSGGKGMETQYF
cdr3_nt: TGCAGTGGGGGAAAGGGTATGGAGACCCAGTACTTC
j_call: TRBJ2-5
clone_size: -
d_call: -
v_call: TRBV20-1

cdr3_aa: CASSFGASYKQYF
cdr3_nt: TGTGCCAGCAGTTTCGGGGCTTCCTACAAGCAGTACTTC
j_call: TRBJ2-7
clone_size: -
d_call: -
v_call: TRBV27

cdr3_aa: CASSKVGETQYF
cdr3_nt: TGTGCCAGCAGCAAAGTGGGGGAGACCCAGTACTTC
j_call: TRBJ2-5
clone_size: -
d_call: -
v_call: TRBV21-1

cdr3_aa: CASSLTGLSNYGYTF
cdr3_nt: TGTGCCAGCAGTTTAACAGGGCTATCTAACTATGGCTACACCTTC
j_call: TRBJ1-2
clone_size: -
d_call: -
v_call: TRBV28

cdr3_aa: CASSLNRGSYEQYF
cdr3_nt: TGTGCCAGCAGTTTGAACAGGGGATCCTACGAGCAGTACTTC
j_call: TRBJ2-7
clone_size: many
d_call: TRBD1
v_call: TRBV5-1

cdr3_aa: CASRYKGNNEQFF
cdr3_nt: TGTGCCAGCCGTTACAAGGGCAACAATGAGCAGTTCTTC
j_call: TRBJ2-1
clone_size: few
d_call: -
v_call: TRBV13

cdr3_aa: CAIGGPYEQYF
cdr3_nt: TGTGCCATAGGTGGGCCCTACGAGCAGTACTTC
j_call: TRBJ2-7
clone_size: -
d_call: -
v_call: TRBV28

cdr3_aa: CATSSGGISSYEQYF
cdr3_nt: TGTGCCACCAGCAGTGGAGGGATTAGTAGCTACGAGCAGTACTTC
j_call: TRBJ2-7
clone_size: few
d_call: -
v_call: TRBV15

cdr3_aa: CASSPEGTGGYKQYF
cdr3_nt: TGTGCCAGCAGCCCCGAGGGGACAGGGGGCTACAAGCAGTACTTC
j_call: TRBJ2-5
clone_size: -
d_call: TRBD1
v_call: TRBV7-2

cdr3_aa: CASSLGRKNTEAFF
cdr3_nt: TGTGCCAGCTCACTTGGACGGAAGAACACTGAAGCTTTCTTT
j_call: TRBJ1-1
clone_size: -
d_call: -
v_call: TRBV18

cdr3_aa: CASSRTDVQFF
cdr3_nt: TGTGCCAGCAGCCGGACAGACGTGCAGTTCTTC
j_call: TRBJ2-1
clone_size: -
d_call: -
v_call: TRBV12-3/TRBV12-4

cdr3_aa: CASSFRDRKETQYF
cdr3_nt: TGTGCCAGCAGCTTCCGGGACAGAAAGGAGACCCAGTACTTC
j_call: TRBJ2-5
clone_size: -
d_call: TRBD1
v_call: TRBV7-2

cdr3_aa: CASSQVGGNYEQYF
cdr3_nt: TGTGCCAGCAGCCAAGTTGGTGGAAATTACGAGCAGTACTTC
j_call: TRBJ2-7
clone_size: few
d_call: -
v_call: TRBV3-1

cdr3_aa: CASSPQTTANTGELFF
cdr3_nt: TGCGCCAGCAGCCCTCAAACCACGGCGAACACCGGGGAGCTGTTTTTT
j_call: TRBJ2-2
clone_size: few
d_call: -
v_call: TRBV4-1

cdr3_aa: CASSQVRTVYEQYF
cdr3_nt: TGTGCCAGCAGCCAAGTCCGGACAGTCTACGAGCAGTACTTC
j_call: TRBJ2-7
clone_size: -
d_call: -
v_call: TRBV3-1

cdr3_aa: CASSTGVWNEQFF
cdr3_nt: TGTGCCAGCAGCACTGGGGTGTGGAATGAGCAGTTCTTC
j_call: TRBJ2-1
clone_size: few
d_call: -
v_call: TRBV9

cdr3_aa: CASSSGGRVLETQYF
cdr3_nt: TGCGCCAGCAGCTCGGGGGGCAGGGTCTTGGAGACCCAGTACTTC
j_call: TRBJ2-5
clone_size: -
d_call: -
v_call: TRBV5-1

cdr3_aa: CASSPRRWTQYF
cdr3_nt: TGTGCCAGCAGCCCCCGGAGATGGACCCAGTACTTC
j_call: TRBJ2-5
clone_size: few
d_call: -
v_call: TRBV12-3/TRBV12-4

cdr3_aa: CASSARRGVAEAFF
cdr3_nt: TGTGCCAGCAGTGCCCGCCGGGGCGTCGCTGAAGCTTTCTTT
j_call: TRBJ1-1
clone_size: -
d_call: -
v_call: TRBV25-1

cdr3_aa: CASRLGTGMAEQYF
cdr3_nt: TGCGCCAGCAGGTTGGGGACAGGGATGGCCGAGCAGTACTTC
j_call: TRBJ2-7
clone_size: -
d_call: TRBD1
v_call: TRBV10-2

cdr3_aa: CASSTTPGANVLTF
cdr3_nt: TGTGCCAGCAGTACAACACCTGGGGCCAACGTCCTGACTTTC
j_call: TRBJ2-6
clone_size: -
d_call: -
v_call: TRBV7-6

cdr3_aa: CAGSLYNEQYF
cdr3_nt: TGTGCCGGCAGCCTCTACAATGAGCAGTACTTC
j_call: TRBJ2-7
clone_size: -
d_call: -
v_call: TRBV7-3

cdr3_aa: CASSTDRGFGDTQYF
cdr3_nt: TGTGCCAGCAGCACCGACAGGGGGTTCGGAGATACGCAGTATTTT
j_call: TRBJ2-3
clone_size: once
d_call: TRBD1
v_call: TRBV7-9

cdr3_aa: CASSQAGTSYEQYF
cdr3_nt: TGTGCCAGCAGCCAAGCCGGGACTAGCTACGAGCAGTACTTC
j_call: TRBJ2-7
clone_size: -
d_call: TRBD2
v_call: TRBV3-1

cdr3_aa: CASSPTGFAQPQHF
cdr3_nt: TGTGCCAGCAGTCCTACAGGGTTCGCTCAGCCCCAGCATTTT
j_call: TRBJ1-5
clone_size: -
d_call: -
v_call: TRBV12-3/TRBV12-4

cdr3_aa: CSAMVGYNERFF
cdr3_nt: TGCAGCGCGATGGTGGGTTACAATGAGCGGTTCTTC
j_call: TRBJ2-1
clone_size: -
d_call: -
v_call: TRBV29-1

cdr3_aa: CASSLALSGREAKNIQYF
cdr3_nt: TGTGCCAGCAGCTTAGCGCTCAGCGGGAGGGAAGCCAAAAACATTCAGTACTTC
j_call: TRBJ2-4
clone_size: -
d_call: TRBD2
v_call: TRBV7-9

cdr3_aa: CASSPPSGKTDTQYF
cdr3_nt: TGTGCCAGCTCACCACCTAGCGGGAAGACAGATACGCAGTATTTT
j_call: TRBJ2-3
clone_size: -
d_call: TRBD2
v_call: TRBV18

cdr3_aa: CACGDTRYEQYF
cdr3_nt: TGTGCCTGCGGAGATACCCGGTACGAGCAGTACTTC
j_call: TRBJ2-7
clone_size: few
d_call: -
v_call: TRBV11-2

cdr3_aa: CATRGGAQETQYF
cdr3_nt: TGTGCCACCAGGGGGGGGGCACAAGAGACCCAGTACTTC
j_call: TRBJ2-5
clone_size: -
d_call: -
v_call: TRBV14

cdr3_aa: CASSAPTAYEQYF
cdr3_nt: TGTGCCAGCAGCGCCCCGACAGCATACGAGCAGTACTTC
j_call: TRBJ2-7
clone_size: -
d_call: -
v_call: TRBV9

cdr3_aa: CASSLRGRGEKLFF
cdr3_nt: TGTGCCAGCAGCTTACGGGGCAGGGGAGAAAAACTGTTTTTT
j_call: TRBJ1-4
clone_size: few
d_call: -
v_call: TRBV7-8

cdr3_aa: CASSSTSGGATDTQYF
cdr3_nt: TGTGCCAGCAGTTCGACTAGCGGGGGGGCCACAGATACGCAGTATTTT
j_call: TRBJ2-3
clone_size: -
d_call: TRBD2
v_call: TRBV12-3/TRBV12-4

cdr3_aa: CASSPVYRQPQHF
cdr3_nt: TGTGCCAGCAGTCCAGTTTATCGGCAGCCCCAGCATTTT
j_call: TRBJ1-5
clone_size: -
d_call: -
v_call: TRBV28

cdr3_aa: CASSLWGSGSDEQYF
cdr3_nt: TGTGCCAGCAGTTTGTGGGGTAGCGGGAGCGACGAGCAGTACTTC
j_call: TRBJ2-7
clone_size: -
d_call: TRBD2
v_call: TRBV12-3/TRBV12-4

cdr3_aa: CASTQDSSSYNEQFF
cdr3_nt: TGTGCCAGCACCCAGGACTCCAGCTCCTACAATGAGCAGTTCTTC
j_call: TRBJ2-1
clone_size: -
d_call: -
v_call: TRBV2

cdr3_aa: CASYGPRPDTQYF
cdr3_nt: TGTGCCAGCTACGGTCCAAGACCAGATACGCAGTATTTT
j_call: TRBJ2-3
clone_size: -
d_call: -
v_call: TRBV28

cdr3_aa: CASSLAGRGGGYTF
cdr3_nt: TGTGCCAGCAGCTTAGCCGGTCGGGGGGGAGGCTACACCTTC
j_call: TRBJ1-2
clone_size: -
d_call: -
v_call: TRBV7-2

cdr3_aa: CASSLWQNTEAFF
cdr3_nt: TGTGCCAGCAGCTTATGGCAGAACACTGAAGCTTTCTTT
j_call: TRBJ1-1
clone_size: -
d_call: -
v_call: TRBV7-9